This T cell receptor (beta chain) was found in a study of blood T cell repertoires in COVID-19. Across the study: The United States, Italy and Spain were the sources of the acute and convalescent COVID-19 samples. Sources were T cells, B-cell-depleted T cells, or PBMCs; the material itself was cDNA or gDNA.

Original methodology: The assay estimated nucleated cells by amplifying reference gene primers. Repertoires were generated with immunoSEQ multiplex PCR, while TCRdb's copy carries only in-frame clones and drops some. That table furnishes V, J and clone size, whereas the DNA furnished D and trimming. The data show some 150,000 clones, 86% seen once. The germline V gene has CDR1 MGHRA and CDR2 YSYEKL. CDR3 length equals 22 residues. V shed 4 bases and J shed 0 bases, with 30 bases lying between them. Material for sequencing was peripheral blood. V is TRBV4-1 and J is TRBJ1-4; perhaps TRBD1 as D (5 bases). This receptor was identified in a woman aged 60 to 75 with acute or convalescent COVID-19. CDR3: CASSPLGYRSPKTQATNEKLFF. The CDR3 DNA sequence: TGCGCCAGCAGCCCCCTGGGTTACAGGTCCCCCAAAACCCAAGCAACTAATGAAAAACTGTTTTTT.